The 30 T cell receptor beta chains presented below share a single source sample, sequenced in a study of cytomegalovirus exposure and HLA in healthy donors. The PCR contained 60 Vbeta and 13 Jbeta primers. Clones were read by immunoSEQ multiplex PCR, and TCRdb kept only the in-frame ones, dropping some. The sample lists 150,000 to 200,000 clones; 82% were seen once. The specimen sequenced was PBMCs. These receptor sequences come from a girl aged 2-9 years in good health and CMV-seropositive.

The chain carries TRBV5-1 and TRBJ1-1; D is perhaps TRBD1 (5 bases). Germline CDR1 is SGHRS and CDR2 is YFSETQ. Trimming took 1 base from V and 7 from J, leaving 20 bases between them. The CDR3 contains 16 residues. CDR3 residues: CASSLLPHWGGIEAFF. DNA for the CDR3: TGCGCCAGCAGCTTGCTCCCCCACTGGGGGGGGATTGAAGCTTTCTTT.

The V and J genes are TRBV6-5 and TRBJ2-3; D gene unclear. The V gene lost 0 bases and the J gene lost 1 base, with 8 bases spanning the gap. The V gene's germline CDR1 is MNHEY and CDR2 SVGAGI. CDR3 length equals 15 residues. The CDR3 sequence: CASSYSSARTDTQYF. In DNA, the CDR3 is TGTGCCAGCAGTTACTCGAGCGCCCGCACAGATACGCAGTATTTT.

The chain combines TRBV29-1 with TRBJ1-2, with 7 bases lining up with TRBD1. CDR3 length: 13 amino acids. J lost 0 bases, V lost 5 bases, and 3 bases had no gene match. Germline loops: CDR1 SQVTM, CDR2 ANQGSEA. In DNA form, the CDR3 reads TGCAGCGTTCTAGGGACAGCTAACTATGGCTACACCTTC. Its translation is CSVLGTANYGYTF. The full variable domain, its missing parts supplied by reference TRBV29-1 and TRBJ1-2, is SAVISQKPSRDICQRGTSLTIQCQVDSQVTMMFWYRQQPGQSLTLIATANQGSEATYESGFVIDKFPISRPNLTFSTLTVSNMSPEDSSIYLCSVLGTANYGYTFGSGTRLTVV.

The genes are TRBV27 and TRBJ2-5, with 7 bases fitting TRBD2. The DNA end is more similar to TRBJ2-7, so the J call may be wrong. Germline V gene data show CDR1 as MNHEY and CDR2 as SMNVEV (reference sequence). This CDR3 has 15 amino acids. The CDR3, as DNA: TGTGCCAGCGGACTATCGGGGGGTCCGGTCTACGAGCAGTACTTC. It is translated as CASGLSGGPVYEQYF.

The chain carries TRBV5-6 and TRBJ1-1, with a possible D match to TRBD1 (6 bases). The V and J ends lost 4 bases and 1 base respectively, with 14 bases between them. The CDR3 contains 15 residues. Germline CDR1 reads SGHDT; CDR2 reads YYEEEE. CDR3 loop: CASSQSPTGNTEAFF. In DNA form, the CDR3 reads TGTGCCAGCAGCCAATCACCGACAGGGAACACTGAAGCTTTCTTT.

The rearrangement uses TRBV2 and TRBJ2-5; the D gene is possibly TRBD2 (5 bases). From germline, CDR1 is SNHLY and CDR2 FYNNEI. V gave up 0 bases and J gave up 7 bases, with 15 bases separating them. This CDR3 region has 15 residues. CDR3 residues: CASSEAGRSTRTQYF. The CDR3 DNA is TGTGCCAGCAGTGAAGCAGGCCGCAGTACTAGGACCCAGTACTTC.

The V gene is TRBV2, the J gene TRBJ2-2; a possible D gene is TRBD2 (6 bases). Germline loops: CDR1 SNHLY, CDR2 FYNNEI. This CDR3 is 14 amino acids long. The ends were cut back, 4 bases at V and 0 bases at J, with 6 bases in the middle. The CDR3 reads CASSGLANTGELFF. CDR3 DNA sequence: TGTGCCAGCAGTGGACTAGCGAACACCGGGGAGCTGTTTTTT.

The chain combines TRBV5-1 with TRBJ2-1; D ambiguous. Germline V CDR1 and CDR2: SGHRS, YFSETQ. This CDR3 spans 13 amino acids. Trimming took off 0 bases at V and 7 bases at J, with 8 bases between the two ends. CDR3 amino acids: CASSLEPLNEQFF. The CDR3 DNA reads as TGCGCCAGCAGCTTGGAGCCATTAAATGAGCAGTTCTTC.

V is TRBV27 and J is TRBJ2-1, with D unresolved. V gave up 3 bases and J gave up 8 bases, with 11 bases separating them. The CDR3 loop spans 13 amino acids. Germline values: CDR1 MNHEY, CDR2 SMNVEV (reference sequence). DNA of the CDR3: TGTGCCAGCAGTTTTGCCAGTTCCGATGAGCAGTTCTTC. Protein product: CASSFASSDEQFF.

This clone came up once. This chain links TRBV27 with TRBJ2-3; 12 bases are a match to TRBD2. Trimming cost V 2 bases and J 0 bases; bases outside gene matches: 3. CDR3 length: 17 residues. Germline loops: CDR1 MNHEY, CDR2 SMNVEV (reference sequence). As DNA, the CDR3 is TGTGCCAGCAGTTTACTAGCGGGAGGGCCTAGCACAGATACGCAGTATTTT. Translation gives CASSLLAGGPSTDTQYF.

The DNA for the CDR3 is TGTGCCGGTCCAGGGGCTCCCGGCACTGAAGCTTTCTTT. Translated, it gives CAGPGAPGTEAFF. V is TRBV30 and J is TRBJ1-1; D possibly corresponds to TRBD1 (6 bases). Germline CDR1 and CDR2: GTSNPN and SVGIG (reference sequence). V was shortened by 8 bases and J by 4 bases, with 17 bases between the two germline ends. The CDR3 has 13 amino acids.

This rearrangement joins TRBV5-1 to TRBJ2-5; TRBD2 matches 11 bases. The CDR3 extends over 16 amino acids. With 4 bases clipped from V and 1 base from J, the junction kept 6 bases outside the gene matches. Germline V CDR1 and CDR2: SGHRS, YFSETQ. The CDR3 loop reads CASSLGLAGPQETQYF. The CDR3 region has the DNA TGCGCCAGCAGCCTAGGACTAGCGGGTCCCCAAGAGACCCAGTACTTC.

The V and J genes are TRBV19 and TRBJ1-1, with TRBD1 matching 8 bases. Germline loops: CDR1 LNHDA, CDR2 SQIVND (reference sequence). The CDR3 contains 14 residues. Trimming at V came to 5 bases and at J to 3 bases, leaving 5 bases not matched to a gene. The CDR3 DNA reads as TGTGCCAGTAGTGCCCGACAGGGGTACACTGAAGCTTTCTTT. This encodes CASSARQGYTEAFF.

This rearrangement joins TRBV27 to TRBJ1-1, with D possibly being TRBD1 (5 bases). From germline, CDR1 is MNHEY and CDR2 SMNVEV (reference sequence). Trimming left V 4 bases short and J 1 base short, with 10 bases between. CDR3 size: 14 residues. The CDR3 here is CASSSYQGNTEAFF. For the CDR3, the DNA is TGTGCCAGCAGTTCTTATCAGGGGAACACTGAAGCTTTCTTT.

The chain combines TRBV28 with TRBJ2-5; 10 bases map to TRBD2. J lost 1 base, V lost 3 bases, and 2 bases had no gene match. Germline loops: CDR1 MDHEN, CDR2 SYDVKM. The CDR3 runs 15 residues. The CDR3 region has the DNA TGTGCCAGCAGTTTGGGGACTAGCGTCCAAGAGACCCAGTACTTC. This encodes CASSLGTSVQETQYF.

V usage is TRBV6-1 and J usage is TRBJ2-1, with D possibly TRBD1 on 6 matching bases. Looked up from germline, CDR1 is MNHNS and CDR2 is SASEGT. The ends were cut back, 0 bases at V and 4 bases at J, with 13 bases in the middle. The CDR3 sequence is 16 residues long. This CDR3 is CASSEAVTGLYNEQFF. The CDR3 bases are TGTGCCAGCAGTGAAGCGGTTACAGGGCTATACAATGAGCAGTTCTTC.

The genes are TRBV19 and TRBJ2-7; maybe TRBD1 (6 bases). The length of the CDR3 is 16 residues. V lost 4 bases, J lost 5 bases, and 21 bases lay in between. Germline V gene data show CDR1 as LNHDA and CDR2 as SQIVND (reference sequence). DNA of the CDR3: TGTGCCAGTAGTACCCACAGGGTGGAGGTCCTCCACGAGCAGTACTTC. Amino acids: CASSTHRVEVLHEQYF.

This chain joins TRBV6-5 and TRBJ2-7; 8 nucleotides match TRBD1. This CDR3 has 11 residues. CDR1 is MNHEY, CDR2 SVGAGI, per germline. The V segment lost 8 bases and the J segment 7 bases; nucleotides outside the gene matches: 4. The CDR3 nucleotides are TGTGCCAGCTTTGACAGGGGAGAGCAGTACTTC. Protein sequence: CASFDRGEQYF.

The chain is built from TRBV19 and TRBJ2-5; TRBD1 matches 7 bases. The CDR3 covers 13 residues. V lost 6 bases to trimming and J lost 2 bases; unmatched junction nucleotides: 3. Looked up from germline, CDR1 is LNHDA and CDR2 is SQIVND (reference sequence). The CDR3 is CASRRDSQETQYF. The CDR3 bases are TGTGCCAGTAGGAGGGACAGTCAAGAGACCCAGTACTTC. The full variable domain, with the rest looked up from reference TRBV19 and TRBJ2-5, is DGGITQSPKYLFRKEGQNVTLSCEQNLNHDAMYWYRQDPGQGLRLIYYSQIVNDFQKGDIAEGYSVSREKKESFPLTVTSAQKNPTAFYLCASRRDSQETQYFGPGTRLLVL.

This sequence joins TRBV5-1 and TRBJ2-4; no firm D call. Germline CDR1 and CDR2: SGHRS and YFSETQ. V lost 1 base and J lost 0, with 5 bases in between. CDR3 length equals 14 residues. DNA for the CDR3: TGCGCCAGCAGCTTGAGCGTAGCCAAAAACATTCAGTACTTC. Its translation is CASSLSVAKNIQYF.

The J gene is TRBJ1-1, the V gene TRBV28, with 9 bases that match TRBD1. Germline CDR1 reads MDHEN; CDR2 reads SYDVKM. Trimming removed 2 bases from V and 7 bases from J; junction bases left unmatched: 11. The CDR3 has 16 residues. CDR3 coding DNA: TGTGCCAGCAGTTTAGCTTCTTCCGGGACAGGGTATGAAGCTTTCTTT. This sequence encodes CASSLASSGTGYEAFF.

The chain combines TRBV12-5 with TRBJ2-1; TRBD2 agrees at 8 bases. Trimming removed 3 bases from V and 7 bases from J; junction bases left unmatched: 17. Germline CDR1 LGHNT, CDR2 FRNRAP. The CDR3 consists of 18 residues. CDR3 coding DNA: TGTGCTAGTGGTTTTTTTGTCGCCCGGGAGGGTCTGGGGAATGAGCAGTTCTTC. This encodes CASGFFVAREGLGNEQFF.

CDR3 residues: CASSQRVPTGPTWVYEKLFF. The CDR3 nucleotides read TGCGCCAGCAGCCAAAGGGTCCCAACAGGGCCTACGTGGGTATATGAAAAACTGTTTTTT. The chain uses TRBV4-1 and TRBJ1-4, with D tentatively TRBD1 (6 bases). The CDR3 has 20 residues. Deletions cut 2 bases from V and 6 bases from J, with 28 bases between. Germline V CDR1 and CDR2: MGHRA, YSYEKL.

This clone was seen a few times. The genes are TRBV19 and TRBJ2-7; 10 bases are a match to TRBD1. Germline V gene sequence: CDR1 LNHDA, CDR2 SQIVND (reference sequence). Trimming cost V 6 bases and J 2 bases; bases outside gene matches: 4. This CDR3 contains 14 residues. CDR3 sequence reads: CASSPGTGAYEQYF. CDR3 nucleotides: TGTGCCAGTAGCCCCGGGACAGGGGCCTACGAGCAGTACTTC.

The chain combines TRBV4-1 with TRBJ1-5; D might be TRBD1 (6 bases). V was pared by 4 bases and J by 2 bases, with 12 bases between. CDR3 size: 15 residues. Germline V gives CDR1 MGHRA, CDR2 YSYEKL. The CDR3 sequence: CASSPRGMGNQPQHF. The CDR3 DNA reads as TGCGCCAGCAGCCCGAGGGGGATGGGCAATCAGCCCCAGCATTTT.

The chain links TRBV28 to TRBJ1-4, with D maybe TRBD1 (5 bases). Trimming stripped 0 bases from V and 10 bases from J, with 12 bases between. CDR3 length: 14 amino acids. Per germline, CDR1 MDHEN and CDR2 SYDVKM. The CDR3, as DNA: TGTGCCAGCAGTTTATGGGGGCGACAAAGAAAACTGTTTTTT. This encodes CASSLWGRQRKLFF. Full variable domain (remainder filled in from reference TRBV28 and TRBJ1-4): DVKVTQSSRYLVKRTGEKVFLECVQDMDHENMFWYRQDPGLGLRLIYFSYDVKMKEKGDIPEGYSVSREKKERFSLILESASTNQTSMYLCASSLWGRQRKLFFGSGTQLSVL.

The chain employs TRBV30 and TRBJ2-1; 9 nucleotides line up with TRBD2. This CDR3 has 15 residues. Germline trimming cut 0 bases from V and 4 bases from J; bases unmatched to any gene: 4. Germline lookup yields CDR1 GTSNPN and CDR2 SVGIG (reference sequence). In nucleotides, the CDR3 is TGTGCCTGGAGTGTAGGGCTAGCGGGGTACAATGAGCAGTTCTTC. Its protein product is CAWSVGLAGYNEQFF. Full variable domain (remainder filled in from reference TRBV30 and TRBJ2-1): SQTIHQWPATLVQPVGSPLSLECTVEGTSNPNLYWYRQAAGRGLQLLFYSVGIGQISSEVPQNLSASRPQDRQFILSSKKLLLSDSGFYLCAWSVGLAGYNEQFFGPGTRLTVL.

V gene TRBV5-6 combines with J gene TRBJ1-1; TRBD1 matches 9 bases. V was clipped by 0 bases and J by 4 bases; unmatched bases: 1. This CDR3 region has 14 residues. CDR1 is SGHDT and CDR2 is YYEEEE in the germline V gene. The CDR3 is CASSLAQGATEAFF. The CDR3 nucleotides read TGTGCCAGCAGCTTGGCACAGGGGGCCACTGAAGCTTTCTTT.

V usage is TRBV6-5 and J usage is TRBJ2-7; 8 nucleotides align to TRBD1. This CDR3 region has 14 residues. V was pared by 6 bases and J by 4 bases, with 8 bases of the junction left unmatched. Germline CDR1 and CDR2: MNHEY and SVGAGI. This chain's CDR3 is CASSYGTGVYEQYF. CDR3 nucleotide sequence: TGTGCCAGCAGCTACGGGACAGGAGTATACGAGCAGTACTTC.

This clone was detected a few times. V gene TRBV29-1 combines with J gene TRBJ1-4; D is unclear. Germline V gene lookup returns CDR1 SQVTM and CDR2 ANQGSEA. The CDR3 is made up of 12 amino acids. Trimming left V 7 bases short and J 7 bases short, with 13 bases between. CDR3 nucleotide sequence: TGCAGCGCAGGCCCATCAGGTGAAAAACTGTTTTTT. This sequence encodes CSAGPSGEKLFF. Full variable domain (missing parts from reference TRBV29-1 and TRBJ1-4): SAVISQKPSRDICQRGTSLTIQCQVDSQVTMMFWYRQQPGQSLTLIATANQGSEATYESGFVIDKFPISRPNLTFSTLTVSNMSPEDSSIYLCSAGPSGEKLFFGSGTQLSVL.